These 5 T cell receptor beta chains were sequenced from one sample in a study of OX40 agonist ivuxolimab in advanced cancers. Profiled with immunoSEQ multiplex PCR; TCRdb holds only in-frame clones, not every one. Of some 44,000 clones detected, around 83% appear once; the ten largest clones hold 20% to 25%. The specimen comprised CD4+ or CD8+ T cells sorted from blood, sampled in a trial of the OX40 agonist ivuxolimab. The receptors shown here come from an adult with an advanced solid tumor such as melanoma, head and neck, liver or kidney cancer.

This clone was counted a few times. This chain uses TRBV9 with TRBJ2-2, with 8 bases fitting TRBD1. The CDR3 is 16 amino acids. V lost 4 bases, J lost 1 base, and 6 bases stayed unmatched. Germline values: CDR1 SGDLS, CDR2 YYNGEE. For the CDR3, the DNA is TGTGCCAGCAGCCAACTGACAGGGGTGAACACCGGGGAGCTGTTTTTT. Translation gives CASSQLTGVNTGELFF.

This clone was recorded a few times. This sequence joins TRBV7-9 and TRBJ1-1; 9 bases align to TRBD1. The CDR3 loop spans 14 amino acids. The V and J ends lost 5 bases and 5 bases, in that order; junction bases with no gene match: 6. The germline CDR1 and CDR2 sequences are SEHNR and FQNEAQ (reference sequence). DNA for the CDR3: TGTGCCAGCAGCCCCAAGACAGGGGGGACTGAAGCTTTCTTT. This gives the protein CASSPKTGGTEAFF.

V usage is TRBV5-8 and J usage is TRBJ1-5; D remains unclear. Germline assignment: CDR1 SGHTS and CDR2 YDEGEE. The CDR3 has 12 amino acids. Trimming left V 10 bases short and J 0 bases short, with 8 bases between. CDR3 sequence: CAHTYSNQPQHF. The CDR3 DNA reads as TGTGCCCATACATATAGCAATCAGCCCCAGCATTTT.

This clone showed up just once. The chain joins TRBV9 to TRBJ1-6; TRBD1 matches 7 bases. Germline assignment: CDR1 SGDLS and CDR2 YYNGEE. Losses at the gene ends were 4 bases for V and 9 bases for J; bases not matched to a gene: 7. The CDR3 extends over 14 amino acids. In DNA, the CDR3 is TGTGCCAGCAGCACGCAGGGGGTTGGTTCACCCCTCCACTTT. It encodes CASSTQGVGSPLHF. Supplemented by reference TRBV9 and TRBJ1-6, the full variable domain reads DSGVTQTPKHLITATGQRVTLRCSPRSGDLSVYWYQQSLDQGLQFLIQYYNGEERAKGNILERFSAQQFPDLHSELNLSSLELGDSALYFCASSTQGVGSPLHFGNGTRLTVT.

The chain carries TRBV5-4 and TRBJ2-5, with D tentatively TRBD1 or TRBD2 (5 bases each). V was cut by 4 bases and J by 5 bases, with 18 bases left in between. The CDR3 is 15 residues long. CDR1 SGHNT and CDR2 YYREEE come from the germline V gene (reference sequence). CDR3 region: CASSASIGAGETQYF. CDR3 nucleotide sequence: TGTGCCAGCAGCGCATCAATCGGGGCGGGTGAGACCCAGTACTTC. The full variable domain, completed using reference TRBV5-4 and TRBJ2-5, is ETGVTQSPTHLIKTRGQQVTLRCSSQSGHNTVSWYQQALGQGPQFIFQYYREEENGRGNFPPRFSGLQFPNYSSELNVNALELDDSALYLCASSASIGAGETQYFGPGTRLLVL.